This T cell receptor (beta chain) was sequenced during a study of identical twins. CDR1 and CDR2 (germline): MNHEY, SVGAGI. This CDR3 is 14 amino acids long. V dropped 4 bases and J dropped 2; count of bases not matched to a gene: 2. This clonotype showed up just a few times. The antigen is unknown. Points from the study as a whole: Findings depended on cross-sectional statistics rather than tracking the same donors.

TCRdb reanalysed the 5' RACE reads using MiXCR and keeps one entry per CDR3 protein. The table shows around 530,000 distinct CDR3 sequences, with 13% to 15% occurring only once. Separately, the same data were catalogued under a study of yellow fever vaccine responses in identical twins.

The sample taken for sequencing was CD4+ T cells sorted from blood. The origin of this receptor is a woman aged 18-29 years in good health. The rearrangement joins TRBV6-5 to TRBJ1-2, with TRBD1 matching 9 bases. For the CDR3, the DNA is TGTGCCAGCAGTTCCGGACAGGGGAACTATGGCTACACCTTC. This sequence encodes CASSSGQGNYGYTF.